A single T cell receptor beta chain is shown here with its context. Its specificity is not known. Trimming left V 3 bases short and J 5 bases short, with 5 bases between. The CDR3 sequence is 13 residues long. Germline loops: CDR1 MNHNS, CDR2 SASEGT. The time point: newly diagnosed GD, antithyroid drugs for less than 3 months. Making the TCR library involved RNA that had been extracted from PBMCs. This sample is part of a study of regulatory T cells in long-lasting Graves disease. Study observations and caveats: Persistent disease showed a preference for TRBV28, TRBJ1-2 and TRBJ2-5.

Building the TCR beta libraries relied on iRepertoire HTBI primers, and CDR3 regions underwent Arm-PCR. TCRdb ran MiXCR on the multiplex PCR reads and lists one entry per CDR3 protein. The data hold around 420,000 distinct CDR3 sequences, with approximately 16% observed a single time. The same data also went into a second study, on T cells in Graves' hyperthyroidism and ophthalmopathy.

The sequence was collected from a middle-aged woman with Graves disease. V usage is TRBV6-1 and J usage is TRBJ1-6, with D hard to call. The sequencing here drew on peripheral blood mononuclear cells (PBMCs), taken at new diagnosis, from a patient treated with antithyroid drugs. CDR3 sequence reads: CASSEGNNSPLHF. The DNA of the CDR3 is TGTGCCAGCAGTGAGGGGAATAATTCACCCCTCCACTTT.